Listed here is a single TCR beta chain. Antigen: not known. This CDR3 comprises 13 residues. The V gene's germline CDR1 is SQVTM and CDR2 ANQGSEA. Trimming at V came to 6 bases and at J to 8 bases, leaving 5 bases not matched to a gene. This entry is derived from a study of T cell responses to AZD1222 COVID-19 vaccine. Study information: Second-dose recipients at about 4 or about 12 weeks were treated as one pooled group. Overall study results and limits: The donor group comprised mostly white British people and more females; the analysis possibly underestimated clonal diversity.

Measured with immunoSEQ multiplex PCR; TCRdb has only the in-frame clones, and not every one. Altogether around 79,000 clones are present, 87% being singletons, with the ten largest covering 1.5%. The source material was peripheral blood, sampled on day 0 of AZD1222 vaccination. This chain connects TRBV29-1 to TRBJ2-1; TRBD1 matches 12 bases. This receptor was obtained from an adult in good health. The CDR3 DNA sequence: TGCAGCGTCGGGACAGGGGGCATGCATGAGCAGTTCTTC. Translated, it gives CSVGTGGMHEQFF.